The 18 T cell receptor beta chains given below trace back to one sample, sequenced in a study of PD-L1 blockade in urothelial cancer. Sequencing used immunoSEQ multiplex PCR; TCRdb keeps in-frame clones, though not all of them. The sample has about 120,000 clones, about 89% seen once. Time point here: peripheral blood 6 weeks after treatment start. Source: PBMCs, taken around atezolizumab (anti-PD-L1) treatment. The receptors come from a man aged 55 to 69 with urothelial cancer.

This clone was seen a few times. V and J are TRBV5-1 and TRBJ1-1, with 7 bases identical to TRBD1. Germline lookup yields CDR1 SGHRS and CDR2 YFSETQ. J was trimmed by 3 bases and V by 4 bases; bases with no gene match: 6. This CDR3 contains 14 residues. The chain's CDR3 is CASSPRGSDTEAFF. In DNA, the CDR3 is TGCGCCAGCAGCCCCAGGGGGTCAGACACTGAAGCTTTCTTT.

The chain links TRBV7-3 to TRBJ1-2, with TRBD1 matching 9 bases. CDR1 and CDR2 (germline): SGHTA, FQGTGA. The CDR3 has 15 amino acids. The ends lost 1 base at V and 8 bases at J; junction bases unmatched: 8. Here the CDR3 reads CASSLRGTGTGGYTF. CDR3 in DNA: TGTGCCAGCAGCTTAAGGGGGACAGGGACGGGGGGCTACACCTTC.

This clone was recorded once. This chain connects TRBV9 to TRBJ2-7; D gene unclear. The CDR3 sequence is 13 residues long. Per germline, CDR1 SGDLS and CDR2 YYNGEE. Trimming took 1 base from V and 5 from J, leaving 10 bases between them. This CDR3 reads CASSVSHRDEQYF. CDR3 nucleotides: TGTGCCAGCAGCGTATCCCATCGGGACGAGCAGTACTTC.

The rearrangement links TRBV28 to TRBJ1-2, with 12 positions matching TRBD1. V dropped 4 bases and J dropped 3; count of bases not matched to a gene: 15. This CDR3 spans 19 amino acids. CDR1 and CDR2 from the germline V gene are MDHEN and SYDVKM. DNA of the CDR3: TGTGCCAGCAGTTCCACCGGGACAGGGGGCGCCGGGGTCTACTATGGCTACACCTTC. Protein: CASSSTGTGGAGVYYGYTF.

V is TRBV4-2 and J is TRBJ2-2, with D maybe TRBD1 (5 bases). The germline CDR1 and CDR2 sequences are LGHNA and YNFKEQ. The CDR3 sequence is 17 residues long. Deletions cut 1 base from V and 3 bases from J, with 15 bases between. CDR3 nucleotide sequence: TGTGCCAGCAGCCAAGCCGTGGGCGGACACTACACCGGGGAGCTGTTTTTT. Protein product: CASSQAVGGHYTGELFF.

The genes are TRBV5-1 and TRBJ1-1; no clear D. This CDR3 is 13 amino acids long. Germline assignment: CDR1 SGHRS and CDR2 YFSETQ. V was clipped by 0 bases and J by 5 bases, with 8 bases between them. CDR3 sequence (DNA): TGCGCCAGCAGCTTGGCCTACGGTACTGAAGCTTTCTTT. Protein: CASSLAYGTEAFF.

The rearrangement uses TRBV9 and TRBJ2-1, with 10 nucleotides matching TRBD2. V lost 2 bases, J lost 2 bases, and 1 base stayed unmatched. The CDR3 sequence is 15 residues long. Germline V gives CDR1 SGDLS, CDR2 YYNGEE. The CDR3 region is CASSVLAGAYNEQFF. CDR3 DNA sequence: TGTGCCAGCAGCGTTCTAGCGGGAGCCTACAATGAGCAGTTCTTC. Variable domain in full (rest from reference TRBV9 and TRBJ2-1): DSGVTQTPKHLITATGQRVTLRCSPRSGDLSVYWYQQSLDQGLQFLIQYYNGEERAKGNILERFSAQQFPDLHSELNLSSLELGDSALYFCASSVLAGAYNEQFFGPGTRLTVL.

This clone was recorded only once. V and J are TRBV19 and TRBJ2-3, with 10 bases aligning to TRBD2. This CDR3 region has 14 residues. V lost 10 bases and J lost 6; bases outside the gene matches: 10. CDR1 is LNHDA, CDR2 SQIVND, per germline (reference sequence). The CDR3 loop is CATSGGATSDTQYF. The DNA for the CDR3 is TGTGCCACAAGCGGGGGGGCAACATCGGATACGCAGTATTTT.

The rearrangement uses TRBV9 and TRBJ2-7; perhaps TRBD1 as D (6 bases). CDR1 is SGDLS, CDR2 YYNGEE, per germline. Trimming took 6 bases from V and 0 from J, leaving 10 bases between them. This CDR3 region has 13 residues. The CDR3 protein is CASTQGPSYEQYF. Here the CDR3 DNA reads TGTGCCAGCACACAGGGACCCTCCTACGAGCAGTACTTC.

The CDR3 DNA sequence: TGTGCCAGCAGCAACGGACTAAACCGAGGGGGCCCCTACGAGCAGTACTTC. This codes for CASSNGLNRGGPYEQYF. This chain connects TRBV7-3 to TRBJ2-7; D is possibly TRBD1 (7 bases). V lost 5 bases to trimming and J lost 2 bases, with 22 bases between them. CDR3 length: 17 residues. The germline V gene has CDR1 SGHTA and CDR2 FQGTGA.

The rearrangement links TRBV5-5 to TRBJ1-4; TRBD1 aligns across 10 bases. Germline V CDR1 and CDR2: SGHKS, YYEKEE (reference sequence). V shed 1 base, J shed 6 bases, and the junction held 3 bases outside the gene matches. CDR3 size: 15 residues. This CDR3 is CASSLYGTGDEKLFF. CDR3 nucleotides: TGTGCCAGCAGCTTGTACGGGACAGGGGATGAAAAACTGTTTTTT.

This chain joins TRBV11-1 and TRBJ1-2, with D possibly matching TRBD1 (6 bases). Germline lookup yields CDR1 SGHAT and CDR2 FQDESV (reference sequence). This CDR3 is built from 16 residues. V was trimmed by 5 bases and J by 4 bases, leaving 20 bases between them. Here the CDR3 reads CASSPQQGGGTYGYTF. Here the CDR3 DNA reads TGTGCCAGCAGCCCCCAACAGGGTGGCGGTACCTATGGCTACACCTTC.

The chain is built from TRBV5-1 and TRBJ2-1, with D possibly being TRBD2 (6 bases). The CDR3 loop spans 15 amino acids. Between the trimmed V and J ends, which lost 0 bases and 9 bases, there was a span of 16 bases. In germline, CDR1 is SGHRS, CDR2 YFSETQ. CDR3 DNA: TGCGCCAGCAGCTTGGCCGGGAAGGCCGGGGGTGAGCAGTTCTTC. Amino acid sequence: CASSLAGKAGGEQFF.

CDR3 in DNA: TGTGCCAGCAGTGGGCAGGGGGCAGCCTACGAGCAGTACTTC. It translates to CASSGQGAAYEQYF. This chain connects TRBV2 to TRBJ2-7; 8 positions agree with TRBD1. Germline assignment: CDR1 SNHLY and CDR2 FYNNEI. The ends lost 4 bases at V and 2 bases at J; junction bases unmatched: 4. There are 14 residues in the CDR3.

The chain is built from TRBV5-8 and TRBJ1-5; 7 bases are a match to TRBD1. This CDR3 has 14 residues. Germline V lookup: CDR1 SGHTS, CDR2 YDEGEE. The J segment lost 10 bases and the V segment lost 5 bases, leaving 12 bases of the junction unmatched. CDR3 protein: CASSRDSGYSPQHF. The CDR3 DNA reads as TGTGCCAGCAGTCGGGACAGTGGCTATTCTCCCCAGCATTTT.

The chain recombines TRBV4-1 with TRBJ1-2; tentatively, D is TRBD1 (5 bases). This CDR3 region has 16 residues. Germline CDR1 is MGHRA and CDR2 is YSYEKL. Trimming took 6 bases from V and 4 from J, leaving 21 bases between them. The CDR3 coding sequence is TGCGCCAGCAGTAACGTTGCGCAGGGCGTGGGCTATGGCTACACCTTC. It encodes CASSNVAQGVGYGYTF.

The chain recombines TRBV18 with TRBJ1-1, with 10 bases lining up with TRBD1. V was clipped by 6 bases and J by 3 bases; unmatched bases: 7. This CDR3 contains 15 residues. Germline V gives CDR1 KGHSH, CDR2 LQKENI. The CDR3 here is CASSLTGTGDTEAFF. The DNA of the CDR3 is TGTGCCAGCTCCCTCACCGGGACAGGGGACACTGAAGCTTTCTTT. Filled out from reference TRBV18 and TRBJ1-1, the complete variable domain reads NAGVMQNPRHLVRRRGQEARLRCSPMKGHSHVYWYRQLPEEGLKFMVYLQKENIIDESGMPKERFSAEFPKEGPSILRIQQVVRGDSAAYFCASSLTGTGDTEAFFGQGTRLTVV.

V and J are TRBV9 and TRBJ2-5; 7 bases agree with TRBD2. The germline V gene has CDR1 SGDLS and CDR2 YYNGEE. V lost 0 bases to trimming and J lost 5 bases; unmatched junction nucleotides: 10. CDR3 length: 16 amino acids. The CDR3 region is CASSVDSGGGWETQYF. The DNA for the CDR3 is TGTGCCAGCAGCGTAGACTCGGGGGGTGGTTGGGAGACCCAGTACTTC.